The clone carrying this TCR beta chain has just a few counts. What it binds is not known. The record originates from a study of metastatic and nonmetastatic thyroid tumors. Whole-study context: For malignant and benign thyroid patients, tumor or nodule tissue and blood were the sources whose repertoires were compared.

Study processing details: CDR3 differences across clinicopathological groups were used to build a distant-metastasis classifier for papillary thyroid cancer. TCRdb re-clonotyped the PCR reads via MiXCR. The V and J calls, along with clone size, are taken from TCRdb and not from the paper's own processing. The repertoire consists of about 39,000 clones, with more than 15% occurring once and the leading ten covering approximately 16%. Thyroid surgery took place with no prior treatment in any patient. General study points: Within blood and tumor, benign nodules reportedly had significantly lower TCR beta diversity than malignant thyroid tumors did.

The source material was blood. The receptor was isolated from a female donor with papillary thyroid cancer or a benign thyroid nodule (not recorded which). Some clones in this sample may be carry-over from other donors' samples.

DNA for the CDR3: TGTGCCAGCAGCTCATTTGCGACAGCTACCTCGTGGGGTTCCTACTACACCTTC. Its protein product is CASSSFATATSWGSYYTF. V and J are TRBV9 and TRBJ1-2; perhaps TRBD1 as D (5 bases). V lost 4 bases and J 10 bases, leaving 32 bases between the germline ends. The CDR3 length is 18 residues. In germline, CDR1 is SGDLS, CDR2 YYNGEE.